Presented here are 18 T cell receptor beta chains from one specimen sequenced in a study of read filtering for tumor transcriptome and immune sequencing. Molecular barcoded adaptors covering alpha/delta and beta/gamma chains were used on around 400 ng RNA. TCRdb reprocessed the reads with MiXCR, giving one entry per CDR3 protein. Altogether approximately 140,000 distinct CDR3 sequences are present, about 12% being singletons, with the ten largest covering just under 8.5%. The specimen was a population of CD138-negative cells sorted from bone marrow. Source of these receptors: a donor at least 40 years old with multiple myeloma.

V usage is TRBV7-2 and J usage is TRBJ2-2; D is unresolved. The CDR3 totals 15 residues. The germline V and J ends were trimmed by 4 bases and 4 bases, with 13 bases remaining between them. Looked up from germline, CDR1 is SGHTA and CDR2 is FQGNSA. CDR3 protein: CASSYYRKPTGELFF. The CDR3 coding sequence is TGTGCCAGCAGCTACTACCGAAAACCCACCGGGGAGCTGTTTTTT.

This clonotype was recorded at least ten times. The chain recombines TRBV9 with TRBJ1-3, with 8 bases identical to TRBD1. J was trimmed by 4 bases and V by 3 bases; bases with no gene match: 3. Per germline, CDR1 SGDLS and CDR2 YYNGEE. The length of the CDR3 is 14 residues. The CDR3 protein is CASSGTGLGNTIYF. The CDR3 nucleotides read TGTGCCAGCAGCGGGACAGGGTTAGGAAACACCATATATTTT.

This clonotype was found many times. The chain combines TRBV12-3 or TRBV12-4 with TRBJ2-7; D gene ambiguous. Trimming took off 3 bases at V and 2 bases at J, with 14 bases between the two ends. CDR3 length: 15 amino acids. The CDR3 sequence is CASSFSSSVTYEQYF. The CDR3 DNA reads TGTGCCAGCAGTTTTTCCAGCAGTGTTACCTACGAGCAGTACTTC.

This clonotype was found many times. V usage is TRBV19 and J usage is TRBJ2-1, with D hard to call. The germline CDR1 and CDR2 sequences are LNHDA and SQIVND (reference sequence). The CDR3 is 12 residues long. V lost 3 bases and J 4 bases, leaving 4 bases between the germline ends. This chain's CDR3 is CASSIGYNEQFF. In DNA form, the CDR3 reads TGTGCCAGTAGTATTGGGTACAATGAGCAGTTCTTC.

This clonotype was seen only a few times. This sequence joins TRBV7-2 and TRBJ2-1; TRBD2 agrees at 10 bases. Germline CDR1 is SGHTA and CDR2 is FQGNSA. V gave up 1 base and J gave up 6 bases; unmatched junction bases: 3. The CDR3 spans 15 residues. The CDR3 loop is CASSLGASGSNEQFF. The CDR3 coding sequence is TGTGCCAGCAGCTTAGGGGCTAGCGGGAGCAATGAGCAGTTCTTC.

This chain joins TRBV20-1 and TRBJ2-7, with no clear D. CDR1 and CDR2 (germline): DFQATT, SNEGSKA (reference sequence). V lost 6 bases to trimming and J lost 3 bases, with 9 bases between them. This CDR3 is built from 11 residues. CDR3 sequence (DNA): TGCAGTGCCAGCCCAGGCTACGAGCAGTACTTC. This sequence encodes CSASPGYEQYF.

In this sample, this clonotype turned up many times. The V call is TRBV29-1, the J call TRBJ1-4; D unclear. CDR1 SQVTM and CDR2 ANQGSEA come from the germline V gene. The germline V and J ends were trimmed by 6 bases and 0 bases, with 11 bases remaining between them. The CDR3 covers 14 residues. The CDR3 here is CSVLTFATNEKLFF. CDR3 in DNA: TGCAGCGTACTGACCTTTGCAACTAATGAAAAACTGTTTTTT. The full variable domain, with the rest looked up from reference TRBV29-1 and TRBJ1-4, is SAVISQKPSRDICQRGTSLTIQCQVDSQVTMMFWYRQQPGQSLTLIATANQGSEATYESGFVIDKFPISRPNLTFSTLTVSNMSPEDSSIYLCSVLTFATNEKLFFGSGTQLSVL.

This clonotype came up many times. The chain is built from TRBV3-1 and TRBJ2-7, with D maybe TRBD2 (6 bases). Per germline, CDR1 LGHDT and CDR2 YNNKEL (reference sequence). Between the trimmed V and J ends, which lost 5 bases and 4 bases, there was a span of 18 bases. The CDR3 covers 15 residues. CDR3 DNA sequence: TGTGCCAGCAGCTCTCCTGGTGCTGGAGGGTACGAGCAGTACTTC. Translated: CASSSPGAGGYEQYF.

Many counts were recorded for this clonotype. This chain joins TRBV24-1 and TRBJ1-1, with a possible D match to TRBD1 (5 bases). CDR1 and CDR2 (germline): KGHDR, SFDVKD. This CDR3 region has 13 residues. Trimming removed 3 bases at V and 5 bases at J, with 9 bases between. The CDR3 region is CATSDTGRTEAFF. The CDR3 nucleotides are TGTGCCACCAGTGATACAGGAAGAACTGAAGCTTTCTTT.

About this clonotype: Without the conserved terminal phenylalanine or tryptophan, this CDR3 likely stems from a read error. V and J are TRBV6-2 or TRBV6-3 and TRBJ2-7; 8 positions match TRBD2. CDR1 and CDR2 from the germline V gene are MNHEY and SVGEGT. CDR3 length equals 14 residues. With V trimmed by 2 bases and J by 6 bases, 6 bases remained unmatched. The chain's CDR3 is CASSYIAGSAEQYL. CDR3 sequence (DNA): TGTGCCAGCAGTTACATAGCGGGATCGGCCGAGCAGTACCTC.

This clonotype has ten or more counts. J is TRBJ2-5 and V is TRBV2; D is undetermined. V was clipped by 3 bases and J by 2 bases, with 13 bases between them. Germline V gene data show CDR1 as SNHLY and CDR2 as FYNNEI. This CDR3 comprises 15 residues. The CDR3 DNA is TGTGCCAGCAGTGATCCCTGGGTGGGACAAGAGACCCAGTACTTC. Translating it yields CASSDPWVGQETQYF.

This clonotype occurred many times. DNA of the CDR3: TGCGCCAGCAGCTTGGGGGAGTGGGATACGCAGTATTTT. It translates to CASSLGEWDTQYF. The rearrangement links TRBV5-1 to TRBJ2-3, with TRBD2 as a possible D gene (5 bases). Germline lookup yields CDR1 SGHRS and CDR2 YFSETQ. This CDR3 spans 13 amino acids. The ends were cut back, 0 bases at V and 6 bases at J, with 8 bases in the middle.

This clonotype came up a few times. J is TRBJ1-2 and V is TRBV7-8; D is unresolved. The V gene lost 0 bases and the J gene lost 4 bases, with 12 bases spanning the gap. CDR1 and CDR2 from the germline V gene are SGHVS and FQNEAQ. The CDR3 is 15 residues long. The DNA of the CDR3 is TGTGCCAGCAGCTTAGCGTTTGGACCTTCCTATGGCTACACCTTC. Translated, it gives CASSLAFGPSYGYTF.

Ten or more counts support this clonotype. For the CDR3, the DNA is TGTGCCAGCTCATCAGGACTAGCGGGATTCTACGAGCAGTACTTC. Its translation: CASSSGLAGFYEQYF. The chain is built from TRBV18 and TRBJ2-7; 12 nucleotides agree with TRBD2. Losses at the gene ends were 5 bases for V and 3 bases for J; bases not matched to a gene: 5. This CDR3 has 15 residues. Germline V gives CDR1 KGHSH, CDR2 LQKENI.

The chain employs TRBV7-2 and TRBJ2-1, with 12 bases matching TRBD2. J was trimmed by 8 bases and V by 3 bases; bases with no gene match: 11. The CDR3 totals 17 residues. From germline, CDR1 is SGHTA and CDR2 FQGNSA. The CDR3 region is CASSFRTSGIRSHEQFF. The DNA for the CDR3 is TGTGCCAGCAGCTTTCGGACTAGCGGGATACGAAGCCATGAGCAGTTCTTC.

This clonotype was counted at least ten times. The rearrangement uses TRBV7-2 and TRBJ2-4; 7 nucleotides line up with TRBD1. Germline lookup yields CDR1 SGHTA and CDR2 FQGNSA. This CDR3 contains 16 residues. J lost 0 bases, V lost 1 base, and 3 bases had no gene match. CDR3 sequence reads: CASSLEQGLAKNIQYF. The CDR3 bases are TGTGCCAGCAGCTTAGAACAGGGGCTAGCCAAAAACATTCAGTACTTC.

V and J are TRBV28 and TRBJ2-1; D gene unclear. V gave up 10 bases and J gave up 10 bases, with 20 bases separating them. This CDR3 has 13 residues. Germline values: CDR1 MDHEN, CDR2 SYDVKM. As DNA, the CDR3 is TGTGCCACCGTCGCGTGTTTTGGAGACGAGCAGTTCTTC. Translated, it gives CATVACFGDEQFF.

This clonotype has ten or more counts. V gene TRBV30 combines with J gene TRBJ1-5; the D is unclear. In germline, CDR1 is GTSNPN, CDR2 SVGIG (reference sequence). V dropped 3 bases and J dropped 0 bases, with 9 bases sitting between them. This CDR3 contains 14 residues. Here the CDR3 DNA reads TGTGCCTGGAGGGCACAGCCTAGCAATCAGCCCCAGCATTTT. This encodes CAWRAQPSNQPQHF.